Shown below are 14 T cell receptor beta chains from a single sample sequenced in a study of T cell clonotyping in hematopoietic cell transplantation (dated by TCRdb to the early 2020s). The receptor library was made with the immunoSEQ multiplex PCR assay. This immuneACCESS table, as held by TCRdb, lists in-frame sequences with V and J called but not all clones. Of the missing ones, under half trace to an unresolved V gene in checked studies; the others have no known cause. Here the sample has about 45,000 clones; 82% occur a single time. The ten largest make up approximately 5.4% of the sample. Taken with the paper, the label for time point translates to: recipient sample about 28 days before transplant, after cytoreduction. The source material was peripheral blood mononuclear cells, sampled before stem cell transplant. The receptor set was obtained from a man in his sixties with myelodysplastic syndrome. Some clones in this sample may be carry-over from other donors' samples.

This clone has only a few counts. The chain couples TRBV29-1 to TRBJ1-5; no clear D gene. V was pared by 1 base and J by 6 bases, with 10 bases between. The germline V gene encodes CDR1 SQVTM and CDR2 ANQGSEA. The CDR3 length is 13 residues. CDR3 DNA sequence: TGCAGCGTTGAAGGGGAGTTGGGTCAGCCCCAGCATTTT. It translates to CSVEGELGQPQHF.

The chain has TRBV6-1 and TRBJ2-1; D call uncertain. The V gene's germline CDR1 is MNHNS and CDR2 SASEGT. The CDR3 loop spans 14 amino acids. Trimming stripped 3 bases from V and 6 bases from J, with 12 bases between. CDR3: CASSDAPNGNEQFF. In nucleotides, the CDR3 is TGTGCCAGCAGTGACGCGCCTAACGGCAATGAGCAGTTCTTC.

The chain links TRBV15 to TRBJ1-6; no clear D. Trimming removed 0 bases at V and 7 bases at J, with 4 bases between. The CDR3 consists of 13 residues. Germline values: CDR1 LNHNV, CDR2 YYDKDF (reference sequence). Here the CDR3 DNA reads TGTGCCACCAGCAGAGATAACAATTCACCCCTCCACTTT. Protein sequence: CATSRDNNSPLHF.

The sample holds a few counts of this clone. This CDR3 reads CASRSTGTGTDGYTF. DNA for the CDR3: TGTGCCAGCAGGTCTACCGGGACAGGGACAGATGGCTACACCTTC. The chain links TRBV6-1 to TRBJ1-2, with 9 bases fitting TRBD1. CDR3 length: 15 residues. V was clipped by 6 bases and J by 6 bases; unmatched bases: 11. Germline V gives CDR1 MNHNS, CDR2 SASEGT.

This clone was picked up one time. The chain links TRBV28 to TRBJ1-2; D might be TRBD1 (6 bases). The CDR3 extends over 14 amino acids. Germline V CDR1 and CDR2: MDHEN, SYDVKM. Trimming took off 2 bases at V and 2 bases at J, with 9 bases between the two ends. Written as DNA, the CDR3 is TGTGCCAGCAGTTTAATAGGGGGAAACTATGGCTACACCTTC. Amino acid sequence: CASSLIGGNYGYTF.

This clone was observed a handful of times. This sequence joins TRBV19 and TRBJ2-1, with D hard to call. The CDR3 runs to 15 residues. Trimming stripped 1 base from V and 0 bases from J, with 7 bases between. From germline, CDR1 is LNHDA and CDR2 SQIVND (reference sequence). CDR3: CASSIGFSSYNEQFF. The DNA for the CDR3 is TGTGCCAGTAGTATAGGGTTTAGCTCCTACAATGAGCAGTTCTTC.

CDR3 protein: CASSHRTVSSGNTIYF. CDR3 sequence (DNA): TGTGCCAGCAGCCACCGGACGGTTAGCTCTGGAAACACCATATATTTT. The gene calls are TRBV14 and TRBJ1-3; D is uncertain. This CDR3 is built from 16 residues. Germline V gene lookup returns CDR1 SGHDN and CDR2 FVKESK. Trimming removed 3 bases at V and 0 bases at J, with 12 bases between.

This chain joins TRBV5-6 and TRBJ2-5; 8 nucleotides align to TRBD1. The ends lost 3 bases at V and 7 bases at J; junction bases unmatched: 8. From germline, CDR1 is SGHDT and CDR2 YYEEEE. The CDR3 extends over 14 amino acids. CDR3 sequence reads: CASSSPGGAWTQYF. For the CDR3, the DNA is TGTGCCAGCAGCTCCCCAGGGGGCGCGTGGACCCAGTACTTC.

This chain links TRBV19 with TRBJ1-1, with D unclear. V was trimmed by 0 bases and J by 3 bases, leaving 8 bases between them. CDR3 length: 14 residues. Germline V gene sequence: CDR1 LNHDA, CDR2 SQIVND (reference sequence). CDR3 sequence reads: CASSIDSYYTEAFF. As DNA, the CDR3 is TGTGCCAGTAGTATAGACAGTTATTACACTGAAGCTTTCTTT.

The chain carries TRBV5-6 and TRBJ1-2; the match to TRBD1 covers 12 bases. The V gene's germline CDR1 is SGHDT and CDR2 YYEEEE. V lost 0 bases to trimming and J lost 11 bases; unmatched junction nucleotides: 17. The length of the CDR3 is 18 residues. CDR3 protein: CASSLVGDRGLRLYLYTF. The CDR3 DNA reads TGTGCCAGCAGCTTGGTTGGGGACAGGGGGCTCCGGTTATACTTGTACACCTTC.

This clone was counted between two and nine times. The chain is built from TRBV9 and TRBJ2-7; TRBD1 matches 8 bases. The CDR3 is made up of 14 amino acids. After removal of 3 bases from V and 7 bases from J, the junction contained 9 bases not matched to a gene. CDR1 and CDR2 (germline): SGDLS, YYNGEE. The CDR3 here is CASSALTGQEEQYF. CDR3 DNA: TGTGCCAGCAGCGCCCTAACGGGACAGGAGGAGCAGTACTTC.

This chain connects TRBV7-9 to TRBJ1-2; the D is unclear. The V gene's germline CDR1 is SEHNR and CDR2 FQNEAQ (reference sequence). Trimming took off 0 bases at V and 4 bases at J, with 6 bases between the two ends. This CDR3 is built from 13 residues. CDR3 in amino acids: CASSLASTYGYTF. In DNA form, the CDR3 reads TGTGCCAGCAGCTTAGCTTCGACCTATGGCTACACCTTC.

V and J are TRBV29-1 and TRBJ1-4, with D tentatively TRBD1 (6 bases). Trimming took 7 bases from V and 4 from J, leaving 13 bases between them. Germline V gives CDR1 SQVTM, CDR2 ANQGSEA. This CDR3 comprises 13 residues. DNA of the CDR3: TGCAGCGGGGCGCAGGGGTTTAATGAAAAACTGTTTTTT. This sequence encodes CSGAQGFNEKLFF.

The chain joins TRBV19 to TRBJ1-6; 7 bases line up with TRBD1. The CDR3 loop spans 13 amino acids. The junction had 5 bases not matched to a gene; V was cut back by 5 bases and J by 10 bases. Germline values: CDR1 LNHDA, CDR2 SQIVND (reference sequence). In nucleotides, the CDR3 is TGTGCCAGTAGTCCGACAGGGTACTCACCCCTCCACTTT. Its protein product is CASSPTGYSPLHF.